Listed below are T cell receptor beta chains from one sample, sequenced in a study of Ad26.COV2.S vaccination and SARS-CoV-2 variants. Profiling relied on immunoSEQ multiplex PCR, and the TCRdb table lists in-frame clones only, not all of them. Of some 45,000 clones listed, 65% to 90% are singletons. The specimen comprised peripheral blood, sampled after recovery from COVID-19. The receptor set was obtained from a human donor who had recovered from COVID-19. Each CDR3 is given with its conserved first and last residue. Fields, in order: D gene, V gene, CDR3 length, CDR3 protein. A D gene is named only where the DNA matches it firmly.

>NA|TRBV28|15
CASSPGHPQPHGYTF
>TRBD1|TRBV28|18
CASSLLDRGTYSNQPQHF
>NA|TRBV9|21
CASSVPGGYPPTPGSGNTIYF
>NA|TRBV19|14
CASSTVDSKTAQYF
>NA|TRBV20-1|13
CSASRRAAGELFF
>NA|TRBV7-2|14
CASSLVGGGTEAFF
>NA|TRBV10-3|14
CAISQTGPLTEAFF
>NA|TRBV13|15
CASSLVAGPNTEAFF
>NA|TRBV10-3|13
CAISAAASYEQYF
>TRBD1|TRBV6-6|14
CASTTGQGRDTQYF